This entry describes one TCR beta chain. The germline gives CDR1 KGHSH, CDR2 LQKENI. The CDR3 consists of 16 residues. Deletions cut 4 bases from V and 10 bases from J, with 23 bases between. The sample originates from a study of vaccination and CD4 T cells after COVID-19. Study context: There were six male and four female convalescents, and two of them were Hispanic. The study drew post-COVID samples a median approximately 100 days after diagnosis (range 35 to 161). Participants were administered two doses of either the BNT162b2 or the mRNA-1273 vaccine.

TCRdb reprocessed the PCR reads via MiXCR and lists one record per CDR3 protein. The sample holds 20,000 to 25,000 distinct CDR3 sequences, more than 45% seen once. V gene TRBV18 combines with J gene TRBJ1-5; D is possibly TRBD1 (5 bases). The TCR originated in a human donor who had recovered from COVID-19. Here the sequenced sample was CD4+ T cells from blood, taken before SARS-CoV-2 vaccination. The CDR3 sequence is CASSRLDSGIFYPQHF. DNA of the CDR3: TGTGCCAGCTCACGGCTCGACAGCGGTATTTTCTATCCCCAGCATTTT.